The entry below describes one T cell receptor beta chain. Antigen: not known. Germline V gene data show CDR1 as MGHRA and CDR2 as YSYEKL. Germline trimming cut 4 bases from V and 1 base from J; bases unmatched to any gene: 2. The CDR3 is 14 amino acids. Those who donated were healthy HIV-negative adults, with no recent acute infections or vaccinations reported. Several immunoSEQ plates received, in even portions, the genomic DNA of each subset. Sequencing used immunoSEQ multiplex PCR; TCRdb keeps in-frame clones, though not all of them. The sample lists approximately 2.3 million clones; more than 80% were seen once. This entry is derived from a study of shared clonotypes between healthy human individuals. Study overall: Donors were a couple of women and a few men aged 18 to 49. The study, taken as a whole, reports: What naive subsets generally showed was a larger estimated richness than memory subsets showed.

Material: naive CD4+ T cells from PBMCs. Described subset: CD45RA+ positively selected. The chain has TRBV4-1 and TRBJ2-3, with 7 bases fitting TRBD1. This TCR was recovered from a young man in good health. Some clones in this sample may be carry-over from other donors' samples. The CDR3 region has the DNA TGCGCCAGCAGCCTGGGACAGCGCACAGATACGCAGTATTTT. The encoded protein is CASSLGQRTDTQYF.